The present entry profiles one T cell receptor beta chain with its context. In the authors' workflow: The authors estimated nucleated cell counts from reference gene primer amplification. The repertoire was sequenced with immunoSEQ multiplex PCR; TCRdb's copy has only in-frame clones and lacks some. The V and J calls and clone size are taken from that table; D and trimming were inferred from the DNA. This sample carries hundreds of thousands of clones, roughly 90% of them seen once, and the ten largest clones take 2.1%. These data originate in a study of blood T cell repertoires in COVID-19. Across the whole study: The analysed material was cDNA or gDNA that came from T cells, B-cell-depleted T cells, or PBMCs.

Sequencing used peripheral blood. This TCR came from a middle-aged woman who had recovered from COVID-19.

The CDR3 DNA follows: TGTGCCAGCAGCCAACTAGCGGGGGGCACAGATACGCAGTATTTT. It specifies CASSQLAGGTDTQYF. V gene TRBV7-3 combines with J gene TRBJ2-3, with 11 bases matching TRBD2. This CDR3 region has 15 residues. The V and J ends lost 5 bases and 1 base, in that order; junction bases with no gene match: 2. Germline V lookup: CDR1 SGHTA, CDR2 FQGTGA.